This TCR beta chain was sequenced during a study of monozygotic twins with inflammatory bowel disease. Whole-study findings and limits: Healthy twins shared more clonotypes with others than IBD patients, most markedly active ones. Patient repertoire variability may have increased through differing immunosuppressive treatments.

This CDR3 spans 14 amino acids. The germline CDR1 and CDR2 sequences are SQVTM and ANQGSEA. TCRdb reprocessed the 5' RACE reads and reports one entry per CDR3 protein, with no DNA. Its table lists over 100,000 distinct CDR3 sequences. Points on this clonotype: What it binds is not known.

The sequenced sample was blood. The clonotype was recovered from a human donor with ulcerative colitis or Crohn's disease, or a healthy co-twin of an affected twin (not recorded which). The V call is TRBV29-1, the J call TRBJ2-1; the TRBD1 assignment by TCRdb is unverifiable without DNA. CDR3 in amino acids: CSGVPLARGGEQFF.